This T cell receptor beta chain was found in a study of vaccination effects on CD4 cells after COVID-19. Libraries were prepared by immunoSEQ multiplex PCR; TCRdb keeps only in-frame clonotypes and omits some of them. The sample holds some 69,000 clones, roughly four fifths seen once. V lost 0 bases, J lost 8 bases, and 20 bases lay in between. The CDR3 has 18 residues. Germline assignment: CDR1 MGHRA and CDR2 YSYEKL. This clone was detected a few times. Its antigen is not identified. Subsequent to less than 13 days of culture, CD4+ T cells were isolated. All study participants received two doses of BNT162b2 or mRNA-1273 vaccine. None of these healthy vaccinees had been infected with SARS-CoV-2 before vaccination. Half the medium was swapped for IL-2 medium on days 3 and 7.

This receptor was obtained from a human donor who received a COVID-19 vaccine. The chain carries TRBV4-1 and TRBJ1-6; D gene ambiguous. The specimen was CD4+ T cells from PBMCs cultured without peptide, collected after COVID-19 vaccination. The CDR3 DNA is TGCGCCAGCAGCCAAGAGGAGAGGCGACCCCTTCGGGATTCACCCCTCCACTTT. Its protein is CASSQEERRPLRDSPLHF.